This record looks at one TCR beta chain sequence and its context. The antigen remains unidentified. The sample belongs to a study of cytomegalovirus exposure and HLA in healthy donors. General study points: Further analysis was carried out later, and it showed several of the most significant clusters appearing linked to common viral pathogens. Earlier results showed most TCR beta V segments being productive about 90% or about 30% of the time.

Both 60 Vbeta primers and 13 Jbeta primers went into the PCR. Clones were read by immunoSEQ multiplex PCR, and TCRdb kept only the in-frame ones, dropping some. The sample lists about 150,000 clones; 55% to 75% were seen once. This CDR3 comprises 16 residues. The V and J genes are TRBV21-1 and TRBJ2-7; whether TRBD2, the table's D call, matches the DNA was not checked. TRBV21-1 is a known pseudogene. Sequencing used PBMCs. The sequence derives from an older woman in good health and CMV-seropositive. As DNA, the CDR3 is TGTGCCAGCAGCGAGACTAGCGGGAGGGCCGACTACGAGCAGTACTTC. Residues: CASSETSGRADYEQYF.